A selection of T cell receptor beta chains follows, all from one sample in a study of blood T cell repertoires in COVID-19. Repertoires were generated with immunoSEQ multiplex PCR, while TCRdb's copy carries only in-frame clones and drops some. Of some 350,000 clones in the sample, roughly nine tenths are singletons; the top ten hold approximately 3%. Sequencing was carried out using PBMCs or T cells enriched from blood (not recorded which). The receptors derive from a woman aged 25 to 39 who had recovered from COVID-19. Both conserved end residues are part of each CDR3. Clone size, where shown, is once, few, many, or a class for clones that have expanded.

v_gene	abundance	len	j_gene	CDR3aa
TRBV5-4	NA	16	TRBJ2-1	CASSPGGLSSYNEQFF
TRBV27	NA	15	TRBJ1-1	CASSLIGGVNTEAFF
TRBV5-1	NA	14	TRBJ2-2	CASSFLADTGELFF
TRBV28	NA	14	TRBJ1-5	CASIQDRAGQPQHF
TRBV9	NA	15	TRBJ2-7	CASSVMGGQGGEQYF
TRBV5-1	NA	17	TRBJ2-7	CASSLGAGTGGLREQYF
TRBV2	NA	15	TRBJ1-1	CASSPVGGPNTEAFF
TRBV5-1	NA	15	TRBJ1-5	CASSLIPGLNQPQHF
TRBV6-2/TRBV6-3	NA	17	TRBJ1-5	CASSYSREGGNNQPQHF
TRBV19	NA	15	TRBJ1-1	CASSPFFGVDTEAFF
TRBV19	NA	15	TRBJ2-1	CASSPGLAGVYEQFF
TRBV27	NA	13	TRBJ2-7	CASSLGTAYEQYF
TRBV7-8	NA	15	TRBJ1-1	CASSPEGGWDTEAFF
TRBV27	few	15	TRBJ2-1	CASSSGQGVYNEQFF
TRBV7-9	NA	14	TRBJ2-7	CASSSEDSPYEQYF
TRBV10-3	NA	14	TRBJ1-5	CAISEGTGDQPQHF
TRBV29-1	NA	12	TRBJ2-1	CSVWTDYNEQFF
TRBV28	NA	12	TRBJ1-2	CASSLRLYGYTF
TRBV2	NA	15	TRBJ2-2	CASKLAVTNTGELFF
TRBV5-4	NA	13	TRBJ1-2	CASVGPSNYGYTF
TRBV7-2	NA	15	TRBJ1-2	CASSLSLRGDQGYTF
TRBV28	NA	15	TRBJ2-3	CASSLGGQGSDTQYF
TRBV6-5	NA	15	TRBJ1-4	CATGQGMGTNEKLFF
TRBV7-9	NA	16	TRBJ2-1	CASSWDKVNSYNEQFF
TRBV3-1/TRBV3-2	NA	17	TRBJ2-1	CASSHYASGSSYNEQFF
TRBV6-5	NA	13	TRBJ1-1	CASTARGNTEAFF
TRBV2	NA	19	TRBJ2-3	CASSTPTSGGRGGTDTQYF
TRBV3-1/TRBV3-2	NA	14	TRBJ2-7	CASSQMRSSYEQYF
TRBV28	NA	16	TRBJ1-3	CASSSRGQYSGNTIYF
TRBV10-1	NA	12	TRBJ1-3	CASSDTSVPLYF
TRBV11-2	NA	15	TRBJ2-7	CASSLAAGAFYEQYF
TRBV7-3	NA	14	TRBJ2-7	CASSLGQDSYEQYF
TRBV11-3	NA	13	TRBJ2-3	CASSYGTSGTQYF
TRBV30	NA	12	TRBJ1-2	CAWSRGNYGYTF
TRBV7-9	NA	18	TRBJ1-3	CASSHRRAAISSGNTIYF
TRBV18	NA	16	TRBJ2-3	CASSQQTSGGADTQYF
TRBV27	NA	15	TRBJ2-1	CASSPSGSGGNEQFF
TRBV27	once	18	TRBJ2-1	CASSLLAGGQSSYNEQFF
TRBV3-1/TRBV3-2	NA	14	TRBJ1-5	CASSQGGSNQPQHF
TRBV28	once	15	TRBJ2-1	CASRPPGLAYNEQFF
TRBV21-1	NA	19	TRBJ1-1	CASSKRAAGTGVENTEAFF
TRBV28	NA	18	TRBJ2-7	CASSSTGTSGSLPHEQYF
TRBV4-1	NA	17	TRBJ2-1	CASSQDPGTSVYNEQFF
TRBV6-5	once	15	TRBJ1-5	CASTQKTVSNQPQHF
TRBV19	NA	13	TRBJ1-5	CATETGEGQPQHF
TRBV3-1/TRBV3-2	many	16	TRBJ1-3	CASSRYDSVSGNTIYF
TRBV11-2	once	14	TRBJ2-2	CASRTGTRTGELFF
TRBV7-9	NA	17	TRBJ1-2	CASSQAGTGGALYGYTF
TRBV2	NA	15	TRBJ2-5	CASSPGTTPQETQYF
TRBV29-1	NA	14	TRBJ2-1	CSVERRGQDGEQFF
TRBV28	NA	15	TRBJ2-7	CASSADRIIVHEQYF
TRBV16	NA	12	TRBJ2-7	CASSRQGDEQYF
TRBV18	once	15	TRBJ1-4	CASSQRRQDNEKLFF
TRBV11-3	few	14	TRBJ2-3	CASSLDGNTDTQYF
TRBV9	NA	16	TRBJ1-3	CASSYRTETSGNTIYF
TRBV10-2	NA	13	TRBJ2-7	CAATGGGSYEQYF